The 16 T cell receptor beta chains presented below share a single source sample, sequenced in a study of T cells in Graves' hyperthyroidism and ophthalmopathy. RNA transcripts gave rise to amplified TCR beta CDR3 regions. Using the HTBI primer set, a first-round RT-PCR was run on the TCR CDR3. Via MiXCR, TCRdb re-called the multiplex PCR reads, giving one row per CDR3 protein. Seen here are 640,000 or so distinct CDR3 sequences, about 15% observed once, and the top ten hold 3.5% to 4.5%. Sequenced sample: blood. The source is a woman in her forties with Graves' ophthalmopathy.

This clonotype was observed many times. The chain is built from TRBV12-3 or TRBV12-4 and TRBJ2-7, with D possibly TRBD1 on 5 matching bases. V shed 1 base and J shed 7 bases, with 14 bases lying between them. The CDR3 is 14 residues long. The CDR3 DNA reads as TGTGCCAGCAGTTTAGGGCAGGGCAAATTTGAGCAGTACTTC. Its protein is CASSLGQGKFEQYF.

The chain recombines TRBV28 with TRBJ2-7; 12 nucleotides line up with TRBD2. With V trimmed by 8 bases and J by 5 bases, 16 bases remained unmatched. The CDR3 contains 17 residues. Germline CDR1 reads MDHEN; CDR2 reads SYDVKM. Here the CDR3 reads CASYLRASSGRVNEQYF. The CDR3 coding sequence is TGTGCCAGCTACCTTCGGGCTTCTAGCGGGAGGGTCAACGAGCAGTACTTC.

This clonotype was seen repeatedly, ten times or more. This sequence joins TRBV20-1 and TRBJ2-7; no clear D gene. Deletions cut 0 bases from V and 1 base from J, with 10 bases between. This CDR3 comprises 14 residues. The germline V gene has CDR1 DFQATT and CDR2 SNEGSKA (reference sequence). In nucleotides, the CDR3 is TGCAGTGCTAGAGACAGGCGATCTTCCTACGAGCAGTACTTC. It is translated as CSARDRRSSYEQYF.

V is TRBV15 and J is TRBJ2-5; perhaps TRBD2 as D (6 bases). Between the trimmed V and J ends, which lost 7 bases and 5 bases, there was a span of 17 bases. Germline values: CDR1 LNHNV, CDR2 YYDKDF (reference sequence). This CDR3 has 14 residues. The CDR3 DNA sequence: TGTGCCACCAAAAGGGGACTCGCAGGGGAGACCCAGTACTTC. It translates to CATKRGLAGETQYF.

This clonotype was recorded at least ten times. V and J are TRBV15 and TRBJ1-3; D may be TRBD1 (6 bases). CDR3 length: 16 amino acids. CDR1 and CDR2 from the germline V gene are LNHNV and YYDKDF (reference sequence). Trimming took off 1 base at V and 2 bases at J, with 12 bases between the two ends. CDR3 nucleotides: TGTGCCACCAGCAGAGCTCTTCCAGGGGCTGGAAACACCATATATTTT. Protein: CATSRALPGAGNTIYF. The complete variable domain, with remaining parts taken from reference TRBV15 and TRBJ1-3, reads DAMVIQNPRYQVTQFGKPVTLSCSQTLNHNVMYWYQQKSSQAPKLLFHYYDKDFNNEADTPDNFQSRRPNTSFCFLDIRSPGLGDTAMYLCATSRALPGAGNTIYFGEGSWLTVV.

Many counts were recorded for this clonotype. This chain connects TRBV7-9 to TRBJ1-5, with D perhaps matching TRBD1 (6 bases). The germline V gene has CDR1 SEHNR and CDR2 FQNEAQ (reference sequence). Trimming pared 5 bases from V and 7 bases from J, leaving 12 bases between. CDR3 size: 13 residues. Here the CDR3 reads CASSTQGEQPQHF. In nucleotides, the CDR3 is TGTGCCAGCAGCACACAGGGTGAGCAGCCCCAGCATTTT.

The chain uses TRBV27 and TRBJ2-6; D might be TRBD1 (6 bases). This CDR3 has 17 residues. The germline V and J ends were trimmed by 6 bases and 2 bases, with 17 bases remaining between them. The germline gives CDR1 MNHEY, CDR2 SMNVEV (reference sequence). CDR3 in amino acids: CASRAQGGRAGANVLTF. In DNA form, the CDR3 reads TGTGCCAGCAGGGCACAGGGTGGGAGAGCTGGGGCCAACGTCCTGACTTTC.

This clonotype was observed a single time. DNA for the CDR3: TGTGCCAGCAGCTCATGGACCTACACTGAAGCTTTCTTT. Translated: CASSSWTYTEAFF. The rearrangement joins TRBV7-3 to TRBJ1-1, with D uncertain. Trimming shortened V by 4 bases and J by 3 bases, and 9 bases separated the two germline ends. The CDR3 consists of 13 residues. Germline V gene data show CDR1 as SGHTA and CDR2 as FQGTGA.

This clonotype was seen repeatedly, ten times or more. The CDR3 protein is CSVEEGGFRTEAFF. DNA for the CDR3: TGCAGCGTTGAAGAGGGGGGTTTTCGGACTGAAGCTTTCTTT. V is TRBV29-1 and J is TRBJ1-1; D possibly corresponds to TRBD1 (5 bases). CDR3 length: 14 residues. V lost 0 bases and J lost 5, with 13 bases in between. CDR1 is SQVTM and CDR2 is ANQGSEA in the germline V gene.

This clonotype was counted only a few times. At one of its ends the junction is not consistent with the germline gene, which may arise from a read error. The V gene is TRBV12-3 or TRBV12-4, the J gene TRBJ1-5; D perhaps matches TRBD1 (5 bases). The CDR3 length is 17 residues. In nucleotides, the CDR3 is TGTGCCAGCAGTTTAAAAGCCCGGACACCCGGAAATCGGCCCCAGCATTTT. As protein: CASSLKARTPGNRPQHF.

There are many counts of this clonotype. This chain uses TRBV28 with TRBJ2-1; D is unclear. The V gene's germline CDR1 is MDHEN and CDR2 SYDVKM. This CDR3 has 15 amino acids. Between the trimmed V and J ends, which lost 6 bases and 8 bases, there was a span of 20 bases. CDR3 region: CASSPWTPGRDEQFF. The CDR3 DNA follows: TGTGCCAGCAGCCCTTGGACCCCAGGAAGGGATGAGCAGTTCTTC.

This clonotype showed up many times. The J gene is TRBJ1-5, the V gene TRBV6-2 or TRBV6-3; D is perhaps TRBD1 (5 bases). Germline V gene data show CDR1 as MNHEY and CDR2 as SVGEGT. The V gene lost 4 bases and the J gene lost 5 bases, with 15 bases spanning the gap. The CDR3 totals 15 residues. The CDR3 DNA follows: TGTGCCAGCAGTTCAGACAGTCAGGGCCATCAGCCCCAGCATTTT. Translating it yields CASSSDSQGHQPQHF.

This clonotype was picked up many times. The chain recombines TRBV20-1 with TRBJ2-7; D remains unclear. Trimming took 2 bases from V and 5 from J, leaving 16 bases between them. The CDR3 is 14 amino acids. CDR1 DFQATT and CDR2 SNEGSKA come from the germline V gene (reference sequence). In DNA, the CDR3 is TGCAGTGCTAGACCTGGGCAGTTGGGTAACGAGCAGTACTTC. Protein: CSARPGQLGNEQYF.

This clonotype was seen repeatedly, ten times or more. This chain links TRBV28 with TRBJ1-5; 7 positions match TRBD1. The CDR3 loop spans 16 amino acids. Germline V CDR1 and CDR2: MDHEN, SYDVKM. V shed 7 bases and J 0 bases; nucleotides not matched to a gene: 9. CDR3 DNA sequence: TGTGCCAGCACCGGGACAGAAATCTATAGCAATCAGCCCCAGCATTTT. Translated: CASTGTEIYSNQPQHF.

This clonotype was observed many times. The chain couples TRBV20-1 to TRBJ2-4; D is ambiguous. Germline CDR1 and CDR2: DFQATT and SNEGSKA (reference sequence). The CDR3 is made up of 14 amino acids. The V end lost 2 bases, the J end lost 1 base, and 9 bases lay between the germline ends. DNA of the CDR3: TGCAGTGCTAGACCTCGTGGGGCCAAAAACATTCAGTACTTC. It codes for CSARPRGAKNIQYF.

CDR3 amino acids: CASSPPGGRNTEAFF. CDR3 DNA sequence: TGTGCCAGCAGCCCCCCCGGGGGGAGGAACACTGAAGCTTTCTTT. The V call is TRBV7-2, the J call TRBJ1-1; D perhaps matches TRBD1 (5 bases). The CDR3 consists of 15 residues. Trimming shortened V by 5 bases and J by 1 base, and 14 bases separated the two germline ends. In germline, CDR1 is SGHTA, CDR2 FQGNSA.